What follows are 19 T cell receptor beta chains derived from one specimen sequenced in a study of CD8+ T cells in alopecia areata. Treatment in this sample: oral pan-JAK inhibitor, 5-10 mg twice daily. After isolation, RNA underwent reverse transcription to generate cDNA as the sequencing template. Produced via immunoSEQ multiplex PCR; TCRdb's table is partial and in-frame only. The sample lists 200,000 to 250,000 clones, roughly 56% occurring once. The source was CD4+ T cells sorted from blood, collected at week 4, from a patient treated with tofacitinib. Every receptor here comes from a human donor with alopecia areata.

This chain joins TRBV30 and TRBJ1-2; the match to TRBD1 covers 9 bases. The CDR3 extends over 13 amino acids. CDR1 is GTSNPN and CDR2 is SVGIG in the germline V gene (reference sequence). The V segment lost 5 bases and the J segment 8 bases; nucleotides outside the gene matches: 9. CDR3 in amino acids: CAWAPDRGRGYTF. DNA of the CDR3: TGTGCCTGGGCTCCGGACAGGGGAAGGGGCTACACCTTC.

This clone has a handful of counts. The chain uses TRBV4-3 and TRBJ2-5, with TRBD2 matching 10 bases. The germline V gene encodes CDR1 LGHNA and CDR2 YSLEER. The CDR3 spans 14 residues. V was clipped by 4 bases and J by 5 bases; unmatched bases: 4. CDR3 region: CASSPSGGRETQYF. DNA of the CDR3: TGCGCCAGCAGCCCTAGCGGGGGTAGGGAGACCCAGTACTTC.

The sample holds one count of this clone. The chain links TRBV5-1 to TRBJ2-7, with D tentatively TRBD1 (6 bases). Trimming took off 0 bases at V and 1 base at J, with 14 bases between the two ends. CDR1 SGHRS and CDR2 YFSETQ come from the germline V gene. The length of the CDR3 is 16 residues. In DNA, the CDR3 is TGCGCCAGCAGCTTGGGGGCGGGTGGGACATCCTACGAGCAGTACTTC. Protein: CASSLGAGGTSYEQYF.

This clone was picked up a small number of times. Other DNA sequences from this sample encode an identical CDR3 as well. The J gene is TRBJ1-1, the V gene TRBV29-1; 7 bases are shared with TRBD1. The CDR3 has 13 residues. Looked up from germline, CDR1 is SQVTM and CDR2 is ANQGSEA. The junction had 2 bases not matched to a gene; V was cut back by 4 bases and J by 0 bases. CDR3 sequence reads: CSVGGQMNTEAFF. CDR3 in DNA: TGCAGCGTTGGGGGACAGATGAACACTGAAGCTTTCTTT.

This clone appeared once. This chain links TRBV25-1 with TRBJ2-7; TRBD2 aligns across 7 bases. CDR1 is MGHDK, CDR2 SYGVNS, per germline. This CDR3 is 15 amino acids long. V lost 4 bases, J lost 2 bases, and 8 bases stayed unmatched. In DNA form, the CDR3 reads TGTGCCAGCAGTGGAGCACGGGAGGCAGCCTACGAGCAGTACTTC. Amino acids: CASSGAREAAYEQYF.

This clone was detected only a few times. The genes are TRBV10-1 and TRBJ2-1; 12 bases agree with TRBD2. Germline values: CDR1 WNHNN, CDR2 SYGVQD (reference sequence). The CDR3 length is 18 residues. Germline trimming cut 3 bases from V and 6 bases from J; bases unmatched to any gene: 12. CDR3 amino acids: CASSEFLAGGSRRNEQFF. CDR3 in DNA: TGCGCCAGCAGTGAATTCCTAGCGGGGGGGTCGAGGCGCAATGAGCAGTTCTTC.

J is TRBJ1-5 and V is TRBV30; 7 bases match TRBD1. This CDR3 has 15 residues. V dropped 4 bases and J dropped 4; count of bases not matched to a gene: 10. Germline V CDR1 and CDR2: GTSNPN, SVGIG (reference sequence). The CDR3 loop is CAWTPRGGQNQPQHF. In nucleotides, the CDR3 is TGTGCCTGGACTCCTAGGGGGGGACAGAATCAGCCCCAGCATTTT.

V is TRBV29-1 and J is TRBJ2-6; no reliable D call. CDR1 SQVTM and CDR2 ANQGSEA come from the germline V gene. The CDR3 has 15 amino acids. V was pared by 1 base and J by 4 bases, with 11 bases between. CDR3 bases: TGCAGCGTTGAAGTCTTTGTGAGAGGGGCCAACGTCCTGACTTTC. Translation gives CSVEVFVRGANVLTF.

This clone was picked up a small number of times. Other DNA sequences from this sample encode an identical CDR3 as well. The J gene is TRBJ2-7, the V gene TRBV10-2; the D call may be TRBD1 or TRBD2 (5 bases each). Germline V gene data show CDR1 as WSHSY and CDR2 as SAAADI. V was trimmed by 4 bases and J by 5 bases, leaving 6 bases between them. The CDR3 consists of 11 residues. The CDR3 DNA reads TGCGCCAGCAGTGGAGGGGACGAGCAGTACTTC. Protein sequence: CASSGGDEQYF.

The sample holds one count of this clone. The gene calls are TRBV6-5 and TRBJ1-6; no clear D gene. V gave up 5 bases and J gave up 7 bases, with 6 bases separating them. Germline V gives CDR1 MNHEY, CDR2 SVGAGI. This CDR3 comprises 12 residues. The CDR3 DNA reads TGTGCCAGCAGTGTCCCCAATTCACCCCTCCACTTT. Translation gives CASSVPNSPLHF.

The rearrangement uses TRBV30 and TRBJ2-3, with 10 bases lining up with TRBD1. This CDR3 is built from 14 residues. Per germline, CDR1 GTSNPN and CDR2 SVGIG (reference sequence). The trim removed 2 bases at V and 5 bases at J, leaving 4 bases unmatched. The CDR3 nucleotides are TGTGCCTGGAGTCTAGGACAGGGGGGAGATACGCAGTATTTT. It encodes CAWSLGQGGDTQYF. The full variable domain, its missing parts supplied by reference TRBV30 and TRBJ2-3, is SQTIHQWPATLVQPVGSPLSLECTVEGTSNPNLYWYRQAAGRGLQLLFYSVGIGQISSEVPQNLSASRPQDRQFILSSKKLLLSDSGFYLCAWSLGQGGDTQYFGPGTRLTVL.

The chain links TRBV29-1 to TRBJ2-1; D possibly corresponds to TRBD2 (6 bases). This CDR3 has 16 amino acids. The germline V and J ends were trimmed by 5 bases and 2 bases, with 19 bases remaining between them. Germline CDR1 is SQVTM and CDR2 is ANQGSEA. The CDR3 sequence: CSVRGFGSGPYNEQFF. The DNA for the CDR3 is TGCAGCGTTCGGGGGTTTGGTAGCGGACCCTACAATGAGCAGTTCTTC.

The chain is built from TRBV6-5 and TRBJ2-1; 8 bases are a match to TRBD1. The CDR3 consists of 15 residues. Germline CDR1 is MNHEY and CDR2 is SVGAGI. The V segment lost 6 bases and the J segment 3 bases; nucleotides outside the gene matches: 7. The chain's CDR3 is CASRAPGTGYNEQFF. The CDR3 bases are TGTGCCAGCAGAGCCCCCGGGACAGGCTACAATGAGCAGTTCTTC.

The table lists this clone with a count of one. V gene TRBV6-5 combines with J gene TRBJ1-5, with 9 bases lining up with TRBD1. There are 14 residues in the CDR3. Trimming cost V 5 bases and J 5 bases; bases outside gene matches: 4. CDR1 is MNHEY, CDR2 SVGAGI, per germline. As DNA, the CDR3 is TGTGCCAGCAGTCCGGACAGGGGTGATCAGCCCCAGCATTTT. Its translation is CASSPDRGDQPQHF.

The rearrangement links TRBV7-2 to TRBJ2-5; D ambiguous. CDR3 length: 13 amino acids. Germline V gives CDR1 SGHTA, CDR2 FQGNSA. V lost 5 bases and J 3 bases, leaving 10 bases between the germline ends. CDR3 DNA: TGTGCCAGCAGCCCAGGCACAGAAGAGACCCAGTACTTC. Translation: CASSPGTEETQYF.

V gene TRBV30 combines with J gene TRBJ1-2, with D perhaps matching TRBD1 (5 bases). With 0 bases removed from V and 8 bases from J, the gap between germline ends came to 16 bases. This CDR3 contains 14 residues. The germline V gene encodes CDR1 GTSNPN and CDR2 SVGIG (reference sequence). CDR3 coding DNA: TGTGCCTGGAGTGTACTTCAGGGCGGTGGAGGCTACACCTTC. Translation: CAWSVLQGGGGYTF.

V usage is TRBV30 and J usage is TRBJ2-4, with TRBD1 matching 8 bases. CDR3 length: 15 residues. V lost 3 bases and J lost 3; bases outside the gene matches: 7. In germline, CDR1 is GTSNPN, CDR2 SVGIG (reference sequence). CDR3 sequence reads: CAWSYPGQVKNIQYF. The CDR3 region has the DNA TGTGCCTGGAGCTACCCGGGACAGGTCAAAAACATTCAGTACTTC.

V and J are TRBV10-2 and TRBJ1-1; D call uncertain. The germline gives CDR1 WSHSY, CDR2 SAAADI. The CDR3 loop spans 13 amino acids. Trimming left V 7 bases short and J 2 bases short, with 11 bases between. This CDR3 reads CASTATPNTEAFF. The CDR3 nucleotides are TGCGCCAGCACCGCGACCCCTAACACTGAAGCTTTCTTT.

Here the CDR3 DNA reads TGTGCCACCAGCAGAGAGGGGACAGGGGGCGAAAAACTGTTTTTT. Translating gives CATSREGTGGEKLFF. The chain employs TRBV15 and TRBJ1-4, with 12 bases fitting TRBD1. After removal of 0 bases from V and 8 bases from J, the junction contained 1 base not matched to a gene. Germline values: CDR1 LNHNV, CDR2 YYDKDF (reference sequence). The CDR3 totals 15 residues.